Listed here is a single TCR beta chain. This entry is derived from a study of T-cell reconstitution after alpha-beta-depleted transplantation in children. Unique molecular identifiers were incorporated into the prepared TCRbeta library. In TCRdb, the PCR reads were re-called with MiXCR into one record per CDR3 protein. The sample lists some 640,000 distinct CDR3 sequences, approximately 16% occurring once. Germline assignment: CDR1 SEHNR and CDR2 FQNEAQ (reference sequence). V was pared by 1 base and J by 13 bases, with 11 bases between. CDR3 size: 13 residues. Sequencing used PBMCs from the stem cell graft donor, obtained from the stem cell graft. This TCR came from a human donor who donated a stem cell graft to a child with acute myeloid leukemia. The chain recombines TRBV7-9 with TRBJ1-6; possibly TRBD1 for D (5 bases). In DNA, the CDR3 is TGTGCCAGCAGCTTAGGGGGCTCTTGGCCCCTCCACTTT. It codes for CASSLGGSWPLHF.